This T cell receptor (beta chain) is drawn from a study of CD8+CD57+ T cells in acquired aplastic anemia. Across the whole study: On average, sorted CD4+ and CD8+ cells gave about 2.9 ug of DNA.

The study's findings and limits: About 27 CD8+ CDR3 sequences were shared between patients and controls. No significant difference in CD8+ Simpson's diversity was found between patients and controls.

Note on this clonotype: Its matching antigen is unknown.

Patients sequenced had flow cytometry evidence of CD8+CD57+ cell expansion. When blood sampling took place, the patients had received no therapy. The germline V gene encodes CDR1 DFQATT and CDR2 SNEGSKA (reference sequence). V was cut by 4 bases and J by 8 bases, with 17 bases left in between. This CDR3 is built from 13 residues. TCR beta VDJ and CDR3 profiling used genomic DNA as template. One entry per CDR3 protein, called by TCRdb with MiXCR from the reads. This sample has some 170,000 distinct CDR3 sequences; 40% to 50% occur once, and the top ten carry under 1.2%. This TCR came from a human donor with aplastic anemia. The specimen sequenced was sorted CD4+, CD8+, or CD8+CD57+ T cells (not recorded which) from PBMCs. The V call is TRBV20-1, the J call TRBJ1-2; TRBD1 is a possible D gene (6 bases). The CDR3, as DNA: TGCAGTGCTATTGACCTCAGGGGTAGGGGCTACACCTTC. Protein: CSAIDLRGRGYTF.